The T cell receptor beta chain described here comes from a study of shared clonotypes between healthy human individuals. Study-wide results and limits: In several donors, about 5% of naive CD4 clonotypes appeared in common.

A word on this clone: Its antigen remains unidentified.

Execution of the assay was at deep level. TCRdb's copy holds only in-frame clones and misses some; the assay was immunoSEQ multiplex PCR. This repertoire shows 2 million to 2.5 million clones, around 95% found once; its top ten account for over 0.1%. The V end lost 5 bases, the J end lost 0 bases, and 13 bases lay between the germline ends. The CDR3 is made up of 16 amino acids. CDR1 is SGHTA and CDR2 is FQGNSA in the germline V gene. The sample taken for sequencing was naive CD4+ T cells sorted from blood. The subset: CD45RA+ positively selected. This rearrangement joins TRBV7-2 to TRBJ2-2; no definite D call. This clonotype was obtained from a young man in good health. The CDR3 coding sequence is TGTGCCAGCAGCCAAAACGGTGGGGCGAACACCGGGGAGCTGTTTTTT. Its translation is CASSQNGGANTGELFF.